The next 4 T cell receptor beta chains were all read from a single sample in a study of T cells after yellow fever vaccination. TCRdb reprocessed the 5' RACE reads with MiXCR, giving one entry per CDR3 protein. The sample has 360,000 or so distinct CDR3 sequences; around a tenth are singletons. Sequenced material: PBMCs, taken on the day of the first yellow fever vaccination. These TCRs come from a man in his late teens or twenties who received the YFV17D yellow fever vaccine.

V gene TRBV9 combines with J gene TRBJ1-3; TRBD1 agrees at 7 bases. Looked up from germline, CDR1 is SGDLS and CDR2 is YYNGEE. This CDR3 region has 15 residues. V was clipped by 4 bases and J by 6 bases; unmatched bases: 10. CDR3 residues: CASSSRDRYVNTIYF. The DNA of the CDR3 is TGTGCCAGCAGCAGCCGGGACAGATACGTAAACACCATATATTTT.

The chain joins TRBV4-1 to TRBJ1-5, with D maybe TRBD1 (6 bases). From germline, CDR1 is MGHRA and CDR2 YSYEKL. The ends were cut back, 2 bases at V and 0 bases at J, with 17 bases in the middle. This CDR3 is built from 18 residues. DNA of the CDR3: TGCGCCAGCAGCCAATTACCCACTTCAGGGGTTAGCAATCAGCCCCAGCATTTT. This sequence encodes CASSQLPTSGVSNQPQHF.

This rearrangement joins TRBV6-1 to TRBJ2-1; D not certain. This CDR3 has 15 residues. V was clipped by 6 bases and J by 0 bases, with 12 bases between them. Germline V CDR1 and CDR2: MNHNS, SASEGT. CDR3 sequence reads: CASRMDRDSYNEQFF. Written as DNA, the CDR3 is TGTGCCAGCAGGATGGACCGAGACTCCTACAATGAGCAGTTCTTC.

This clonotype was picked up a small number of times. The CDR3 sequence: CASSPSARDKTEAFF. The CDR3 DNA follows: TGTGCCAGCAGCCCGAGTGCCAGGGATAAAACTGAAGCTTTCTTT. This chain connects TRBV5-6 to TRBJ1-1, with D perhaps TRBD1 (5 bases). The germline V gene encodes CDR1 SGHDT and CDR2 YYEEEE. The CDR3 covers 15 residues. Deletions cut 4 bases from V and 5 bases from J, with 18 bases between.